The next 23 T cell receptor beta chains were all read from a single sample in a study of shared clonotypes between healthy human individuals. Naive CD8 isolation took CD45RO-negative cells positively selected for CCR7 and excluded terminally differentiated effector memory CD45RA+ cells. The data were produced by immunoSEQ multiplex PCR, yet TCRdb's version contains in-frame clones alone and is incomplete. Seen here are about 2.2 million clones, roughly 93% observed once, and the top ten hold more than 1.5%. Material: naive CD8+ T cells from PBMCs. All receptors derive from a man between 18 and 35 years old in good health. Some clones in this sample may be carry-over from other donors' samples.

The rearrangement uses TRBV27 and TRBJ2-3; the match to TRBD2 covers 12 bases. The CDR3 has 16 residues. After removal of 1 base from V and 4 bases from J, the junction contained 3 bases not matched to a gene. The germline V gene encodes CDR1 MNHEY and CDR2 SMNVEV (reference sequence). CDR3 coding DNA: TGTGCCAGCAGTTTATTGCCTAGCGGGAGGGCAGATACGCAGTATTTT. The encoded protein is CASSLLPSGRADTQYF.

This sequence joins TRBV28 and TRBJ1-1, with TRBD1 identical over 8 bases. Germline CDR1 reads MDHEN; CDR2 reads SYDVKM. J lost 4 bases, V lost 3 bases, and 7 bases had no gene match. The CDR3 is 15 amino acids. CDR3 DNA: TGTGCCAGCAGTTTGTCTGGACAGGGTCGCACTGAAGCTTTCTTT. It is translated as CASSLSGQGRTEAFF.

This clone has just a few counts. The chain uses TRBV7-6 and TRBJ1-1, with no clear D. The germline gives CDR1 SGHVS, CDR2 FNYEAQ. Trimming left V 5 bases short and J 5 bases short, with 15 bases between. This CDR3 has 14 residues. The CDR3 bases are TGTGCCAGCAGCGATAGCGTCGCGGCTACTGAAGCTTTCTTT. It is translated as CASSDSVAATEAFF.

The chain combines TRBV28 with TRBJ1-2; 12 nucleotides match TRBD1. The germline gives CDR1 MDHEN, CDR2 SYDVKM. Trimming cost V 10 bases and J 8 bases; bases outside gene matches: 11. The CDR3 contains 14 residues. The CDR3 sequence: CATRDRGLYRGYTF. In DNA, the CDR3 is TGTGCCACCCGGGACAGGGGGCTTTATAGGGGCTACACCTTC.

The rearrangement uses TRBV2 and TRBJ2-7; D might be TRBD2 (6 bases). V was shortened by 6 bases and J by 3 bases, with 15 bases between the two germline ends. The CDR3 loop spans 14 amino acids. Germline-derived CDR1 and CDR2 are SNHLY and FYNNEI. The CDR3 DNA follows: TGTGCCAGCAGGGGGTTCGGGGGAATCTACGAGCAGTACTTC. Its translation is CASRGFGGIYEQYF.

The chain couples TRBV2 to TRBJ2-7; D remains unclear. Germline V gene lookup returns CDR1 SNHLY and CDR2 FYNNEI. The CDR3 has 15 residues. Deletions cut 4 bases from V and 5 bases from J, with 18 bases between. The CDR3 loop reads CASSGAETRFDEQYF. CDR3 in DNA: TGTGCCAGCAGTGGTGCGGAGACACGATTCGACGAGCAGTACTTC.

The V gene is TRBV7-6, the J gene TRBJ2-3, with D maybe TRBD1 (6 bases). Germline CDR1 reads SGHVS; CDR2 reads FNYEAQ. V lost 4 bases and J 0 bases, leaving 8 bases between the germline ends. CDR3 length: 14 amino acids. The CDR3 protein is CASSYRDSTDTQYF. The CDR3 DNA reads TGTGCCAGCAGCTACAGGGATAGCACAGATACGCAGTATTTT. Looking up the rest from reference TRBV7-6 and TRBJ2-3 gives the full variable domain: GAGVSQSPRYKVTKRGQDVALRCDPISGHVSLYWYRQALGQGPEFLTYFNYEAQQDKSGLPNDRFSAERPEGSISTLTIQRTEQRDSAMYRCASSYRDSTDTQYFGPGTRLTVL.

CDR3 in amino acids: CASSPIRPKVGEKLFF. CDR3 in DNA: TGCGCCAGCAGCCCTATACGACCCAAAGTCGGGGAAAAACTGTTTTTT. The chain recombines TRBV4-1 with TRBJ1-4; D is uncertain. V dropped 4 bases and J dropped 8 bases, with 20 bases sitting between them. Germline V gene lookup returns CDR1 MGHRA and CDR2 YSYEKL. The CDR3 spans 16 residues.

V gene TRBV11-2 combines with J gene TRBJ1-6, with D tentatively TRBD1 (5 bases). CDR1 is SGHAT, CDR2 FQNNGV, per germline. With 2 bases removed from V and 6 bases from J, the gap between germline ends came to 8 bases. The CDR3 is 14 amino acids. DNA for the CDR3: TGTGCCAGCAGCTTATGGGGGGTTAATTCACCCCTCCACTTT. Amino acid sequence: CASSLWGVNSPLHF.

This chain links TRBV5-6 with TRBJ2-7, with D tentatively TRBD2 (7 bases). Looked up from germline, CDR1 is SGHDT and CDR2 is YYEEEE. V gave up 4 bases and J gave up 6 bases, with 17 bases separating them. The CDR3 is 14 amino acids. CDR3 sequence (DNA): TGTGCCAGCAGCCGGGGGGCAGCCCTCTCCGAGCAGTACTTC. This sequence encodes CASSRGAALSEQYF. Full variable domain (outside the CDR3, taken from reference TRBV5-6 and TRBJ2-7): DAGVTQSPTHLIKTRGQQVTLRCSPKSGHDTVSWYQQALGQGPQFIFQYYEEEERQRGNFPDRFSGHQFPNYSSELNVNALLLGDSALYLCASSRGAALSEQYFGPGTRLTVT.

The genes are TRBV4-1 and TRBJ2-1, with 7 bases identical to TRBD1. The CDR3 spans 15 residues. CDR1 and CDR2 (germline): MGHRA, YSYEKL. V lost 1 base, J lost 6 bases, and 6 bases stayed unmatched. CDR3 loop: CASSQGGGPSNEQFF. The CDR3 coding sequence is TGCGCCAGCAGCCAAGGAGGGGGCCCCTCCAATGAGCAGTTCTTC.

The genes are TRBV9 and TRBJ1-1; maybe TRBD1 (6 bases). In germline, CDR1 is SGDLS, CDR2 YYNGEE. V was cut by 3 bases and J by 6 bases, with 15 bases left in between. This CDR3 has 14 amino acids. CDR3 loop: CASSDPRGGSEAFF. In DNA form, the CDR3 reads TGTGCCAGCAGCGACCCCAGGGGAGGTTCTGAAGCTTTCTTT.

The chain is built from TRBV13 and TRBJ1-1; possible D gene TRBD1, 6 bases. The CDR3 extends over 15 amino acids. The germline CDR1 and CDR2 sequences are PRHDT and FYEKMQ (reference sequence). Deletions cut 1 base from V and 7 bases from J, with 16 bases between. CDR3 in DNA: TGTGCCAGCAGCTTAGTAGGGCAGGGGAACGGTGAAGCTTTCTTT. Protein: CASSLVGQGNGEAFF.

The gene calls are TRBV4-1 and TRBJ2-3, with D perhaps given as TRBD1 or TRBD2 (7 bases each). With 0 bases removed from V and 0 bases from J, the gap between germline ends came to 16 bases. The CDR3 contains 18 residues. From germline, CDR1 is MGHRA and CDR2 YSYEKL. CDR3 bases: TGCGCCAGCAGCCAAGAATTGGGGGGGACAGCTAGCACAGATACGCAGTATTTT. Residues: CASSQELGGTASTDTQYF.

This sequence joins TRBV5-4 and TRBJ2-1, with 9 nucleotides matching TRBD1. Unmatched junction bases numbered 2, after V lost 1 base and J lost 3 bases. Germline values: CDR1 SGHNT, CDR2 YYREEE (reference sequence). This CDR3 has 15 amino acids. The CDR3 DNA reads as TGTGCCAGCAGCTTGAACAGGGGGCTCTACAATGAGCAGTTCTTC. This translates into CASSLNRGLYNEQFF. The complete variable domain, with remaining parts taken from reference TRBV5-4 and TRBJ2-1, reads ETGVTQSPTHLIKTRGQQVTLRCSSQSGHNTVSWYQQALGQGPQFIFQYYREEENGRGNFPPRFSGLQFPNYSSELNVNALELDDSALYLCASSLNRGLYNEQFFGPGTRLTVL.

This chain connects TRBV2 to TRBJ1-2; D remains unclear. V was clipped by 1 base and J by 5 bases, with 20 bases between them. The germline CDR1 and CDR2 sequences are SNHLY and FYNNEI. CDR3 length: 17 amino acids. Written as DNA, the CDR3 is TGTGCCAGCAGTGAAGATTCCCCTCCCCGGAGGTTATATGGCTACACCTTC. It specifies CASSEDSPPRRLYGYTF.

This clone was observed a handful of times. This specimen includes other DNA sequences encoding the same CDR3. This chain links TRBV4-1 with TRBJ1-1; D gene unclear. The CDR3 contains 11 residues. The ends were cut back, 3 bases at V and 5 bases at J, with 4 bases in the middle. Germline loops: CDR1 MGHRA, CDR2 YSYEKL. CDR3 nucleotides: TGCGCCAGCAGCCAGGGAACTGAAGCTTTCTTT. This gives the protein CASSQGTEAFF.

The J gene is TRBJ2-7, the V gene TRBV5-6; 10 nucleotides match TRBD1. This CDR3 spans 14 amino acids. CDR1 and CDR2 (germline): SGHDT, YYEEEE. The V segment lost 0 bases and the J segment 7 bases; nucleotides outside the gene matches: 4. For the CDR3, the DNA is TGTGCCAGCAGCTTGGGACAGGGGGCAAGTGAGCAGTACTTC. Translating gives CASSLGQGASEQYF.

With respect to this clone: The same CDR3 is also encoded by other DNA sequences in this sample. This chain links TRBV7-2 with TRBJ2-7; TRBD2 is a possible D gene (5 bases). Germline V CDR1 and CDR2: SGHTA, FQGNSA. V lost 2 bases and J lost 3, with 5 bases in between. The CDR3 covers 12 residues. Here the CDR3 DNA reads TGTGCCAGCAGCTTACGGGACTACGAGCAGTACTTC. It translates to CASSLRDYEQYF.

The gene calls are TRBV2 and TRBJ2-1, with 9 bases matching TRBD2. V gave up 5 bases and J gave up 4 bases; unmatched junction bases: 9. The CDR3 is 16 amino acids. Germline-derived CDR1 and CDR2 are SNHLY and FYNNEI. CDR3 nucleotides: TGTGCCAGCAGTTCACCGGGACTAGCAGAGTACAATGAGCAGTTCTTC. Translation: CASSSPGLAEYNEQFF.

J is TRBJ2-1 and V is TRBV9; TRBD2 aligns across 7 bases. Germline CDR1 SGDLS, CDR2 YYNGEE. The CDR3 is made up of 16 amino acids. V lost 2 bases, J lost 8 bases, and 13 bases stayed unmatched. The chain's CDR3 is CASSVSPGRETYEQFF. Here the CDR3 DNA reads TGTGCCAGCAGCGTCTCCCCCGGGCGGGAGACTTATGAGCAGTTCTTC.

Here the CDR3 reads CASSVIGTPSYEQYF. CDR3 sequence (DNA): TGTGCCAGCAGCGTGATTGGGACACCATCCTACGAGCAGTACTTC. The rearrangement uses TRBV9 and TRBJ2-7; tentatively, D is TRBD1 (6 bases). The V and J ends lost 2 bases and 1 base respectively, with 13 bases between them. Germline CDR1 SGDLS, CDR2 YYNGEE. There are 15 residues in the CDR3.

The chain employs TRBV5-1 and TRBJ2-5; weak D call: TRBD2 (5 bases). Germline CDR1 and CDR2: SGHRS and YFSETQ. This CDR3 is built from 14 residues. V lost 4 bases, J lost 1 base, and 11 bases lay in between. CDR3 bases: TGCGCCAGCAGCGCGGACTTCTCCCAAGAGACCCAGTACTTC. This translates into CASSADFSQETQYF.